Listed below are T cell receptor beta chains from one sample, sequenced in a study of T cell responses to AZD1222 COVID-19 vaccine. The repertoire was sequenced with immunoSEQ multiplex PCR; TCRdb's copy has only in-frame clones and lacks some. The sample has about 150,000 clones, 80% to 90% seen once. Specimen: peripheral blood, collected on day 0 of AZD1222 vaccination. The receptors shown here come from an adult in good health. Both conserved end residues are part of each CDR3. The D gene is left open where the match is weak. Clone size is stated in some rows and not others, as once, few, many or a class when expanded.

J: TRBJ1-1
size: NA
D: NA
V: TRBV6-2/TRBV6-3
CDR3: CASSTVLTEAFF
DNA: TGTGCCAGCAGTACCGTCCTCACTGAAGCTTTCTTT

J: TRBJ1-1
size: NA
D: NA
V: TRBV12-3/TRBV12-4
CDR3: CASRYRTEAFF
DNA: TGTGCCAGCAGGTATCGTACCGAAGCTTTCTTT

J: TRBJ2-1
size: NA
D: TRBD2
V: TRBV23-1
CDR3: CARVLAEPSYNEQFF
DNA: TGCGCCAGGGTACTAGCGGAGCCTTCCTACAATGAGCAGTTCTTC

J: TRBJ2-6
size: once
D: NA
V: TRBV28
CDR3: CASRGAGANVLTF
DNA: TGTGCCAGCAGAGGGGCTGGGGCCAACGTCCTGACTTTC

J: TRBJ2-1
size: once
D: TRBD2
V: TRBV18
CDR3: CASSPSASGSRNEQFF
DNA: TGTGCCAGCTCACCAAGCGCTAGCGGGAGCCGGAATGAGCAGTTCTTC

J: TRBJ2-5
size: NA
D: NA
V: TRBV18
CDR3: CASSPIEKTQYF
DNA: TGTGCCAGCTCACCGATCGAGAAGACCCAGTACTTC

J: TRBJ2-2
size: NA
D: TRBD2
V: TRBV7-2
CDR3: CASSLVGLAANTGELFF
DNA: TGTGCCAGCAGCTTAGTCGGTCTAGCGGCGAACACCGGGGAGCTGTTTTTT

J: TRBJ2-2
size: few
D: TRBD2
V: TRBV5-1
CDR3: CASSSTQRGRPSRSTGELFF
DNA: TGCGCCAGCAGCTCGACCCAGCGGGGCCGACCCTCACGTTCCACCGGGGAGCTGTTTTTT

J: TRBJ2-1
size: NA
D: TRBD2
V: TRBV7-2
CDR3: CASRPGTSGSHAECNEQFF
DNA: TGTGCCAGCAGGCCGGGGACTAGCGGGAGTCATGCGGAATGCAATGAGCAGTTCTTC

J: TRBJ1-5
size: NA
D: NA
V: TRBV15
CDR3: CATSLTGQQPQHF
DNA: TGTGCCACCAGCTTGACCGGGCAGCAGCCCCAGCATTTT

J: TRBJ1-2
size: NA
D: TRBD1
V: TRBV7-2
CDR3: CASSLRGTGGYTF
DNA: TGTGCCAGCAGCTTAAGAGGGACAGGTGGCTACACCTTC

J: TRBJ2-1
size: NA
D: TRBD2
V: TRBV13
CDR3: CASSLSGSSYNEQFF
DNA: TGTGCCAGCAGCCTCAGCGGGAGCTCCTACAATGAGCAGTTCTTC

J: TRBJ2-1
size: NA
D: TRBD2
V: TRBV28
CDR3: CASSSLAGNLYNEQFF
DNA: TGTGCCAGCAGTTCCCTAGCGGGGAACCTTTACAATGAGCAGTTCTTC

J: TRBJ2-5
size: NA
D: NA
V: TRBV29-1
CDR3: CSVASYQETQYF
DNA: TGCAGCGTTGCGAGCTACCAAGAGACCCAGTACTTC

J: TRBJ1-3
size: NA
D: TRBD1
V: TRBV9
CDR3: CASSVDARGHGNTIYF
DNA: TGTGCCAGCAGCGTAGATGCCAGGGGGCATGGAAACACCATATATTTT

J: TRBJ2-7
size: NA
D: NA
V: TRBV28
CDR3: CASSLASEQYF
DNA: TGTGCCAGCAGTCTCGCTAGCGAGCAGTACTTC

J: TRBJ1-6
size: many
D: TRBD1
V: TRBV7-9
CDR3: CASSKTGNNSPLHF
DNA: TGTGCCAGCAGCAAGACAGGGAACAATTCACCCCTCCACTTT

J: TRBJ1-2
size: NA
D: NA
V: TRBV18
CDR3: CASSPGNAGYTF
DNA: TGTGCCAGCTCACCAGGGAATGCTGGCTACACCTTC